This TCR beta chain was profiled in a study of T cell repertoires in cytomegalovirus infection. Overall study: Carrying CMV and the relevant HLA type showed in public TCR beta signatures. Study-wide results and caveats: Within the response measured ex vivo, HLA-C-restricted CMV-specific TCR beta clonotypes were dominant. The cumulative frequency of public TCR beta families identified carriers of CMV plus the relevant HLA.

Many counts were recorded for this clonotype. Its antigen remains unknown. TCRdb analysed the reads with MiXCR anew, one entry per CDR3 protein. The sample holds about 140,000 distinct CDR3 sequences; approximately 5.9% are singletons and the top ten take roughly 18%. Between the trimmed V and J ends, which lost 4 bases and 6 bases, there was a span of 19 bases. Germline-derived CDR1 and CDR2 are MDHEN and SYDVKM. This CDR3 is 15 amino acids long. The source is a human donor in good health (CMV status not recorded). Some clones in this sample may be carry-over from other donors' samples. Sample: PBMCs. V usage is TRBV28 and J usage is TRBJ2-7, with TRBD1 as a possible D gene (7 bases). The CDR3 reads CASSSRGARLGEQYF. The CDR3, as DNA: TGTGCCAGCAGTTCCAGGGGGGCCCGGCTCGGCGAGCAGTACTTC.